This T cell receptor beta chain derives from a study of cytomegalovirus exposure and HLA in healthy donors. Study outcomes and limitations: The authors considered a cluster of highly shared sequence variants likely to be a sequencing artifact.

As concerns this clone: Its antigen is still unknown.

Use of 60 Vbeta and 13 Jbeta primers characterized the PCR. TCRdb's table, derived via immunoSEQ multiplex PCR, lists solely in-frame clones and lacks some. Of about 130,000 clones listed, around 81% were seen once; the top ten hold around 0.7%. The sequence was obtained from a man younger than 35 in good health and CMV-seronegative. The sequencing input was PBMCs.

Here the CDR3 reads CASSLGTGFDQPQHF. The CDR3 DNA reads TGTGCCAGCAGCTTAGGGACAGGGTTCGATCAGCCCCAGCATTTT. The chain has TRBV7-8 and TRBJ1-5; 8 nucleotides align to TRBD1. The CDR3 spans 15 residues. J was trimmed by 5 bases and V by 1 base; bases with no gene match: 4. CDR1 is SGHVS, CDR2 FQNEAQ, per germline.